The entry below gives a single TCR beta chain sequence along with its context. These data belong to a study of shared T cell receptors in the human thymus. Profiling relied on immunoSEQ multiplex PCR, and the TCRdb table lists in-frame clones only, not all of them. This table has 55,000 to 80,000 clones, more than 90% appearing once. The V gene's germline CDR1 is SGHRS and CDR2 YFSETQ. The V and J ends lost 2 bases and 0 bases respectively, with 8 bases between them. The CDR3 contains 14 residues. The sequencing input was thymocytes. The receptor's source is a human donor. J is TRBJ2-5 and V is TRBV5-1; no firm D call. The CDR3 sequence: CASSLNSHQETQYF. CDR3 DNA sequence: TGCGCCAGCAGCTTAAATAGCCACCAAGAGACCCAGTACTTC.